This T cell receptor (beta chain) was sequenced for a study of shared clonotypes between healthy human individuals. Some clones are missing from TCRdb's copy, which holds only in-frame ones; the method was immunoSEQ multiplex PCR. Here the sample spans about 600,000 clones, around three quarters being singletons. Germline V CDR1 and CDR2: SGHRS, YFSETQ. Germline trimming cut 1 base from V and 0 bases from J; bases unmatched to any gene: 12. The CDR3 consists of 19 residues. The sequence was collected from a woman aged 40 to 50 in good health. Some clones in this sample may be carry-over from other donors' samples. Sequencing was performed on PBMCs. This chain joins TRBV5-1 and TRBJ2-1; 8 nucleotides line up with TRBD1. The CDR3 protein is CASSLRDRPGAGSYNEQFF. Written as DNA, the CDR3 is TGCGCCAGCAGCTTGCGGGACAGGCCCGGAGCGGGCTCCTACAATGAGCAGTTCTTC.